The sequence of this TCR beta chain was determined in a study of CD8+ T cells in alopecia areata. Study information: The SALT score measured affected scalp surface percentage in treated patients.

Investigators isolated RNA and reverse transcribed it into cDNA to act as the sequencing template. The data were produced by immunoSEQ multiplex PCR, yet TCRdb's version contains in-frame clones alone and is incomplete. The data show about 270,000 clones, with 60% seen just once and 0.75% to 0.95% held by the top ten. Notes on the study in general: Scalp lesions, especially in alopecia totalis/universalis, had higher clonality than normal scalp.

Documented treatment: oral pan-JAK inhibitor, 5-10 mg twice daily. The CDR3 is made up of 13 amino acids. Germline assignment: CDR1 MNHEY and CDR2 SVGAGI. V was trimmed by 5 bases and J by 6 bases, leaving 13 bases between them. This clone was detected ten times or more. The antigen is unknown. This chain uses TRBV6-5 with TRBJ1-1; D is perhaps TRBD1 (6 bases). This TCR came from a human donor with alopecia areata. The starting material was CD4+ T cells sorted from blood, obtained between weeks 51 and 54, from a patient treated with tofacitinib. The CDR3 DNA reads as TGTGCCAGCAGTCTGGGACACCCTTCTGAAGCTTTCTTT. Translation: CASSLGHPSEAFF.